What follows are 2 T cell receptor beta chains derived from one specimen sequenced in a study of T and B cells in COVID-19 patients. BIOMED2 TRB-A/B primer pools were used in multiplex TRB PCR. TCRdb reprocessed the multiplex PCR reads via MiXCR and lists one record per CDR3 protein. The sample shows some 17,000 distinct CDR3 sequences, 27% of them seen only once. Each TRB amplification used roughly 240-550 ng of genomic DNA from blood. The source material was blood. Receptor source: a human donor who had recovered from COVID-19.

The chain uses TRBV6-5 and TRBJ1-1; the D is unclear. Per germline, CDR1 MNHEY and CDR2 SVGAGI. The CDR3 is 13 amino acids. Trimming cost V 4 bases and J 7 bases, with 13 bases left between them. The CDR3 DNA is TGTGCCAGCAGTTGGCGGGAGGGCAATGAAGCTTTCTTT. Amino acids: CASSWREGNEAFF.

This clonotype is labeled medium-sized. This chain joins TRBV29-1 and TRBJ2-1; a weak D match, TRBD2 (6 bases). Per the germline V gene, CDR1 is SQVTM and CDR2 is ANQGSEA. The V gene lost 7 bases and the J gene lost 6 bases, with 10 bases spanning the gap. The CDR3 contains 11 residues. The CDR3 region has the DNA TGCAGCGGGACTATCGGCAATGAGCAGTTCTTC. The encoded protein is CSGTIGNEQFF.